This T cell receptor (beta chain) was retrieved from a study of post-analysis software for immune sequencing data. TCR beta cDNA libraries had unique molecular identifiers. TCRdb reprocessed the PCR reads via MiXCR and lists one record per CDR3 protein. The table lists a few hundred thousand distinct CDR3 sequences, 35% to 40% of them singletons, with 4% to 5.5% in the top ten. Study results and limitations: Multiple sclerosis was associated with a significant reduction in normalized Chao1 diversity relative to controls. Included in a set of about 5 TRBV segments more frequent in patients than controls were TRBV5-6, TRBV5-1 and TRBV20-1.

V lost 3 bases and J lost 6; bases outside the gene matches: 10. Germline loops: CDR1 SGHTA, CDR2 FQGNSA. The CDR3 extends over 15 amino acids. As to this clonotype: Its specificity is not known.

The sample was blood. The receptor's source is a girl aged 10-17 years with multiple sclerosis. The chain uses TRBV7-2 and TRBJ2-5; 7 bases are shared with TRBD1. CDR3 bases: TGTGCCAGCAGCTTGGGGACAGTTAAAGTACAGACCCAGTACTTC. This codes for CASSLGTVKVQTQYF.